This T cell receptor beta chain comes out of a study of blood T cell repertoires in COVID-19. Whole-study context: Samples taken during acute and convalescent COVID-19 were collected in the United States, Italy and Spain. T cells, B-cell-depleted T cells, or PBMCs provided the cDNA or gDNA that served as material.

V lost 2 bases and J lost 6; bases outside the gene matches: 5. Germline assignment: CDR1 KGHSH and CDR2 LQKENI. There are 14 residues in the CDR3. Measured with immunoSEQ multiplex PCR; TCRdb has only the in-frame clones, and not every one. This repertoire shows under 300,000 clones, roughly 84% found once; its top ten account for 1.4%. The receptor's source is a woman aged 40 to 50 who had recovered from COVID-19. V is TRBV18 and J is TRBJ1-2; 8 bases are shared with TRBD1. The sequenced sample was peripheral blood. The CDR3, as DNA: TGTGCCAGCTCACCAAAAGGACAGGGCGATGGCTACACCTTC. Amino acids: CASSPKGQGDGYTF. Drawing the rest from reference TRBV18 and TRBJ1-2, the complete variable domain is NAGVMQNPRHLVRRRGQEARLRCSPMKGHSHVYWYRQLPEEGLKFMVYLQKENIIDESGMPKERFSAEFPKEGPSILRIQQVVRGDSAAYFCASSPKGQGDGYTFGSGTRLTVV.